This T cell receptor (beta chain) was observed in a study of cytomegalovirus exposure and HLA in healthy donors. The CDR3 is 15 residues long. The ends lost 4 bases at V and 2 bases at J; junction bases unmatched: 5. Germline-derived CDR1 and CDR2 are SGHRS and YFSETQ. About this clone: Its antigen is unidentified.

Though probably carrying unrecorded immune exposures, donors were nominally healthy at sampling. The PCR contained 60 Vbeta and 13 Jbeta primers. Clones were read by immunoSEQ multiplex PCR, and TCRdb kept only the in-frame ones, dropping some. Here the sample spans around 62,000 clones, roughly 80% being singletons. General study points: Among the CMV-associated chains, three were confirmed in vitro as specific for CMV antigens. CMV serostatus was the only recorded immune exposure for donors. HLA restriction was apparent for most CMV-associated TCR beta chains in a later analysis.

The clonotype originates from a male donor in good health and CMV-seropositive. V usage is TRBV5-1 and J usage is TRBJ2-7, with 11 bases matching TRBD2. Sequencing was carried out using PBMCs. CDR3 nucleotide sequence: TGCGCCAGCAGCGCCGGGACTAGCGGCACCTACGAGCAGTACTTC. Amino acid sequence: CASSAGTSGTYEQYF.